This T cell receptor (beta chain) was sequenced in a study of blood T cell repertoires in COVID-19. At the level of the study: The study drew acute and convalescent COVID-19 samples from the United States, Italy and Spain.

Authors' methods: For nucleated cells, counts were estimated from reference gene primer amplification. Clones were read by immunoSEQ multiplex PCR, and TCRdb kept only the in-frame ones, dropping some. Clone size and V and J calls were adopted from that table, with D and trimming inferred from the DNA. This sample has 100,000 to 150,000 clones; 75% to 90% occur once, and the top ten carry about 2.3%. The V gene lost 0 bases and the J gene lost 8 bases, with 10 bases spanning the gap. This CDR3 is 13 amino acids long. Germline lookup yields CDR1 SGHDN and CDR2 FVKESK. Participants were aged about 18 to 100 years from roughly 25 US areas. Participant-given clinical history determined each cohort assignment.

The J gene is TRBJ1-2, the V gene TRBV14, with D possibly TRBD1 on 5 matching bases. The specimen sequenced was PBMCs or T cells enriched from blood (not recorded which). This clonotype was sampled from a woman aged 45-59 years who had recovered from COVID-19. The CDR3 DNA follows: TGTGCCAGCAGCCAAGATCGGGGGTACGGCTACACCTTC. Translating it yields CASSQDRGYGYTF. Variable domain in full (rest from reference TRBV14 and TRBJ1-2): EAGVTQFPSHSVIEKGQTVTLRCDPISGHDNLYWYRRVMGKEIKFLLHFVKESKQDESGMPNNRFLAERTGGTYSTLKVQPAELEDSGVYFCASSQDRGYGYTFGSGTRLTVV.